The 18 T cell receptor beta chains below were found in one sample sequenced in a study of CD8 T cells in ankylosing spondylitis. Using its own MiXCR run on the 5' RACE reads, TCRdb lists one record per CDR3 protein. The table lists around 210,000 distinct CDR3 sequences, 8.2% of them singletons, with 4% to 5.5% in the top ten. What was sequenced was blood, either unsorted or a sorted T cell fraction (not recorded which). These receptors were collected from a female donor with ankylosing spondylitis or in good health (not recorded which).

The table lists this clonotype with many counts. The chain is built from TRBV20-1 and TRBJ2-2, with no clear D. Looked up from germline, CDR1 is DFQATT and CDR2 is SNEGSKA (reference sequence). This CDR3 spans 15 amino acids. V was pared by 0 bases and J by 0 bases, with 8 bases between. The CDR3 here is CSARDRLANTGELFF. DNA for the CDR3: TGCAGTGCTAGAGATCGGCTAGCGAACACCGGGGAGCTGTTTTTT.

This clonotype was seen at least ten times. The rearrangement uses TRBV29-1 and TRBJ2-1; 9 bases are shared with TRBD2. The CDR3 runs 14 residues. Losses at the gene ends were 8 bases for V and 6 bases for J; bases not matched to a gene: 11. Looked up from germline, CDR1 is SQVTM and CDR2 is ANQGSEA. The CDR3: CSSTIAGAGNEQFF. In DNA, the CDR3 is TGCAGCTCCACAATAGCGGGAGCCGGCAATGAGCAGTTCTTC.

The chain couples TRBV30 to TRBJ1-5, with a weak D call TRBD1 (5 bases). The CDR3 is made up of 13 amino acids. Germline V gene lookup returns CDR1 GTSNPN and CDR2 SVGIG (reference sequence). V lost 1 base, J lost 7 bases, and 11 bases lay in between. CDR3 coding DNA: TGTGCCTGGAGTGGGGGGGGAAGCCAGCCCCAGCATTTT. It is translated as CAWSGGGSQPQHF.

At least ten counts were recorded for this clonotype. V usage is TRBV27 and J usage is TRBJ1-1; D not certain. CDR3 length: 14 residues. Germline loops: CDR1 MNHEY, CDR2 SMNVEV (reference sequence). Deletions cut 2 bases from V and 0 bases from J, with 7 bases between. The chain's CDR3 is CASSLRNMNTEAFF. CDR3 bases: TGTGCCAGCAGTTTACGGAACATGAACACTGAAGCTTTCTTT.

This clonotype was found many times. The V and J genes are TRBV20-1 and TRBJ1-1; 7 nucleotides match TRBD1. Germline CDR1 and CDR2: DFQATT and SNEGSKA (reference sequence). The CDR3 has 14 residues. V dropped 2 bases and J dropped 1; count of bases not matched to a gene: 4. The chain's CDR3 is CSARPRTGNTEAFF. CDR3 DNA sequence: TGCAGTGCTAGACCCCGGACAGGGAACACTGAAGCTTTCTTT.

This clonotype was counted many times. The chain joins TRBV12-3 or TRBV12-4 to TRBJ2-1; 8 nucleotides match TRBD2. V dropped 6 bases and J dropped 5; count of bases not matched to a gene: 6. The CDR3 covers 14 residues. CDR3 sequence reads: CASRTSGNHNEQFF. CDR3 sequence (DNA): TGTGCCAGCAGAACTAGCGGAAACCACAATGAGCAGTTCTTC.

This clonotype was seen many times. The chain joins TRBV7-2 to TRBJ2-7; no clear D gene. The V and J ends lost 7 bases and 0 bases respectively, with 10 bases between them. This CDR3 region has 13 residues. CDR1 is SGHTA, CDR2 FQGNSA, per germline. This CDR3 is CASTFPSSYEQYF. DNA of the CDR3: TGTGCCAGCACCTTCCCCTCCTCCTACGAGCAGTACTTC.

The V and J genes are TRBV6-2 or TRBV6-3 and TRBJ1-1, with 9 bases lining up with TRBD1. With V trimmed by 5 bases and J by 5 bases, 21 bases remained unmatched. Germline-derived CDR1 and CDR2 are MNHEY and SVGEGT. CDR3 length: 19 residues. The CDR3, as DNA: TGTGCCAGCAGTGTTACGTGGCCGGCACCCGGGACAGGGAGAACTGAAGCTTTCTTT. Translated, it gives CASSVTWPAPGTGRTEAFF.

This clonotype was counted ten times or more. The CDR3 loop is CASSLVVSGSTDTQYF. In DNA form, the CDR3 reads TGTGCCAGCAGCTTAGTGGTTAGCGGGAGCACAGATACGCAGTATTTT. The chain recombines TRBV7-2 with TRBJ2-3; 7 bases are a match to TRBD2. Per germline, CDR1 SGHTA and CDR2 FQGNSA. V shed 1 base, J shed 0 bases, and the junction held 4 bases outside the gene matches. CDR3 size: 16 residues.

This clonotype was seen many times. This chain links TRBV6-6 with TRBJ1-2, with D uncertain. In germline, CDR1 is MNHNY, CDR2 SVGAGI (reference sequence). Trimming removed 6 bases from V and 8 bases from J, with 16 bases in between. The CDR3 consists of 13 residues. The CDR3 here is CASSWIKSMGYTF. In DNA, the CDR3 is TGTGCCAGCAGCTGGATTAAGTCAATGGGCTACACCTTC.

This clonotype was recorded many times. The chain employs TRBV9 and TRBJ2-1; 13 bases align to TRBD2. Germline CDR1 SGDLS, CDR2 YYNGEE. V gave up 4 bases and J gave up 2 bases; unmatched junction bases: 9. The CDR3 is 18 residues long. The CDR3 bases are TGTGCCAGCAGCCTCGGACTAGCGGGAGCCACTACCTACAATGAGCAGTTCTTC. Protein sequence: CASSLGLAGATTYNEQFF.

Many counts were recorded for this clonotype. The CDR3 sequence is CASSQGNYEQYF. The CDR3 nucleotides are TGCGCCAGCAGCCAAGGAAACTACGAGCAGTACTTC. V gene TRBV4-3 combines with J gene TRBJ2-7; unclear D gene. CDR1 and CDR2 from the germline V gene are LGHNA and YSLEER. V was pared by 1 base and J by 3 bases, with 4 bases between. CDR3 size: 12 residues.

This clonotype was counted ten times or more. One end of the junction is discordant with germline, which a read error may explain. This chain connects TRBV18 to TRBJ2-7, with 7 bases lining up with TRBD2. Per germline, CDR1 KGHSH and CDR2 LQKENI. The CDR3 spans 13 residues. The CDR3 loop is CASTPSGIYEQYF. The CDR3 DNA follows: TGTGCCAGCACACCTAGCGGAATCTACGAGCAGTACTTC.

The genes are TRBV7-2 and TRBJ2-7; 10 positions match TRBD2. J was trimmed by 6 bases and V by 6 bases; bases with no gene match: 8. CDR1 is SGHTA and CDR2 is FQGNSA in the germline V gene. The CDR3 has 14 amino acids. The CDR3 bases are TGTGCCAGCAGTCCGAGCGGGAGGGGCGCCGAGCAGTACTTC. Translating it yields CASSPSGRGAEQYF.

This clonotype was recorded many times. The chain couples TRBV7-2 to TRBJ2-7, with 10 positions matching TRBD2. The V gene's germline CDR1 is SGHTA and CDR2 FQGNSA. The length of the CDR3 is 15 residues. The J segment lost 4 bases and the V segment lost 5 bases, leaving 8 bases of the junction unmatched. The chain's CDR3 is CASSIIAGGLYEQYF. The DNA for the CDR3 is TGTGCCAGCAGCATAATAGCGGGAGGACTATACGAGCAGTACTTC.

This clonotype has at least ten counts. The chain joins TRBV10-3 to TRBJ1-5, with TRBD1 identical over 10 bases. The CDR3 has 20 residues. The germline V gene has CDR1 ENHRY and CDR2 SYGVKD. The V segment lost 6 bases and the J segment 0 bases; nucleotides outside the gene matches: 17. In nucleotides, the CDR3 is TGTGCCATCAGCCCCTCTGGGCCGGGACAGGGGATTTATAGCAATCAGCCCCAGCATTTT. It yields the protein CAISPSGPGQGIYSNQPQHF.

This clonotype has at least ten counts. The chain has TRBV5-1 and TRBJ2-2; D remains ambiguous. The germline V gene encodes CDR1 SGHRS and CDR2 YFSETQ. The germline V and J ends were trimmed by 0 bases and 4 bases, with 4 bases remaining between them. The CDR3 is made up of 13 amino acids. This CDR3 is CASSLDITGELFF. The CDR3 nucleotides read TGCGCCAGCAGCTTGGATATCACCGGGGAGCTGTTTTTT.

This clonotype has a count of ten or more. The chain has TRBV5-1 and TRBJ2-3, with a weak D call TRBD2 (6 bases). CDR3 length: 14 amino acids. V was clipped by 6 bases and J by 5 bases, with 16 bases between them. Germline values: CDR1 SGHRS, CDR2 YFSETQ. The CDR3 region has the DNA TGCGCCAGCACCAGGAGCGGGTCTAAAGATACGCAGTATTTT. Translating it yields CASTRSGSKDTQYF.